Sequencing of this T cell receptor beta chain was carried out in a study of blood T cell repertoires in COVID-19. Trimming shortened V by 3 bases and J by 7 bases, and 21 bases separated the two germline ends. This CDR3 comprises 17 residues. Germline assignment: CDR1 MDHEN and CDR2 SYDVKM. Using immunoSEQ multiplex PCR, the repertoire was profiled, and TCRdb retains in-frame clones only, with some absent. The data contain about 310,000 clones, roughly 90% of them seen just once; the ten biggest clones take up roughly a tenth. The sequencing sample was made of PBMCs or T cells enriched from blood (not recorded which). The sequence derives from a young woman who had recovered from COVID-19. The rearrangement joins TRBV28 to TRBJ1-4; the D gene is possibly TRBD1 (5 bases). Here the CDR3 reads CASSFVWGESVGEKLFF. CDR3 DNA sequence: TGTGCCAGCAGTTTTGTTTGGGGCGAGTCTGTAGGTGAAAAACTGTTTTTT.